This T cell receptor (beta chain) stems from a study of T cell changes during pregnancy in multiple sclerosis. Profiling relied on immunoSEQ multiplex PCR, and the TCRdb table lists in-frame clones only, not all of them. Here the sample spans some 96,000 clones, approximately 92% being singletons. This clone has only one observation. V shed 3 bases and J 2 bases; nucleotides not matched to a gene: 16. The CDR3 spans 18 residues. Germline CDR1 SEHNR, CDR2 FQNEAQ (reference sequence). This chain links TRBV7-9 with TRBJ2-7, with 7 bases lining up with TRBD1. This sequence originates from a female donor with multiple sclerosis, enrolled in a pregnancy study. Sequences were derived from peripheral blood, sampled after pregnancy. The CDR3 DNA sequence: TGTGCCAGCAGCTTCGGTTTACGGACAGGAGAAGCGGCCTACGAGCAGTACTTC. Translated, it gives CASSFGLRTGEAAYEQYF.